This T cell receptor (beta chain) was found in a study of blood T cell repertoires in COVID-19. Study-level background: Material from acute and convalescent COVID-19 was sourced from the United States, Italy and Spain.

Produced via immunoSEQ multiplex PCR; TCRdb's table is partial and in-frame only. The table shows hundreds of thousands of clones, with around 90% occurring only once. Trimming at V came to 4 bases and at J to 0 bases, leaving 5 bases not matched to a gene. Germline-derived CDR1 and CDR2 are SQVTM and ANQGSEA. The CDR3 has 15 residues. V usage is TRBV29-1 and J usage is TRBJ1-3; 8 positions agree with TRBD1. The clonotype was recovered from a woman younger than 35 who had recovered from COVID-19. The specimen sequenced was peripheral blood. The CDR3 nucleotides are TGCAGCGTTGGACAGGGGACAGGCTCTGGAAACACCATATATTTT. This encodes CSVGQGTGSGNTIYF.